The next 10 T cell receptor beta chains were all read from a single sample in a study of blood T cell repertoires in COVID-19. Sequenced by immunoSEQ multiplex PCR; TCRdb stores in-frame clones only, minus some. The top ten hold 0.95% to 1.3% of the sample, which has approximately 170,000 clones, 88% seen once. Sequenced material: peripheral blood. These receptors came from a man aged 25-40 years with acute or convalescent COVID-19.

This chain uses TRBV28 with TRBJ1-4; D not certain. The ends were cut back, 1 base at V and 10 bases at J, with 7 bases in the middle. Germline CDR1 MDHEN, CDR2 SYDVKM. The CDR3 is 12 amino acids. CDR3: CASSLSPRKLFF. The DNA of the CDR3 is TGTGCCAGCAGTTTATCTCCTCGAAAACTGTTTTTT.

The chain couples TRBV28 to TRBJ2-6, with TRBD1 identical over 10 bases. The CDR3 is made up of 18 amino acids. V was pared by 6 bases and J by 0 bases, with 8 bases of the junction left unmatched. Germline values: CDR1 MDHEN, CDR2 SYDVKM. The CDR3 DNA reads as TGTGCCAGCAGCCCACTGGGACAGGGGTTCTCTGGGGCCAACGTCCTGACTTTC. Translating it yields CASSPLGQGFSGANVLTF.

This rearrangement joins TRBV18 to TRBJ2-3; D might be TRBD2 (5 bases). V was trimmed by 3 bases and J by 5 bases, leaving 9 bases between them. CDR1 KGHSH and CDR2 LQKENI come from the germline V gene. The CDR3 runs 13 residues. CDR3 bases: TGTGCCAGCTCACCGACACGGGGAGATACGCAGTATTTT. It is translated as CASSPTRGDTQYF.

The chain has TRBV19 and TRBJ1-1, with TRBD1 as a possible D gene (5 bases). Trimming stripped 4 bases from V and 0 bases from J, with 12 bases between. CDR1 and CDR2 (germline): LNHDA, SQIVND (reference sequence). CDR3 length: 15 amino acids. The CDR3: CASSTSTAMNTEAFF. In nucleotides, the CDR3 is TGTGCCAGTAGTACCTCGACAGCAATGAACACTGAAGCTTTCTTT.

This clone was detected once. The genes are TRBV28 and TRBJ2-7; 10 bases map to TRBD1. With V trimmed by 7 bases and J by 1 base, 10 bases remained unmatched. This CDR3 is 16 amino acids long. Per germline, CDR1 MDHEN and CDR2 SYDVKM. For the CDR3, the DNA is TGTGCCAGCACCAGACAGGGGGCACGGAGTTCCTACGAGCAGTACTTC. It is translated as CASTRQGARSSYEQYF.

The rearrangement uses TRBV5-1 and TRBJ1-5; TRBD1 matches at 8 bases. The CDR3 contains 14 residues. The germline V gene has CDR1 SGHRS and CDR2 YFSETQ. The V gene end was trimmed by 4 bases and the J gene end by 6 bases; junction bases not matched to a gene: 6. CDR3 coding DNA: TGCGCCAGCAGCATTGGACAGGGAGGTCAGCCCCAGCATTTT. Translation: CASSIGQGGQPQHF.

The chain employs TRBV30 and TRBJ2-7; TRBD1 aligns across 10 bases. The junction had 8 bases not matched to a gene; V was cut back by 5 bases and J by 4 bases. The germline V gene encodes CDR1 GTSNPN and CDR2 SVGIG (reference sequence). There are 14 residues in the CDR3. CDR3 amino acids: CAWDKTGGWYEQYF. CDR3 coding DNA: TGTGCCTGGGATAAGACAGGGGGCTGGTACGAGCAGTACTTC.

V and J are TRBV10-3 and TRBJ1-2, with 9 nucleotides matching TRBD1. The J segment lost 5 bases and the V segment lost 3 bases, leaving 4 bases of the junction unmatched. CDR3 length equals 14 residues. Germline values: CDR1 ENHRY, CDR2 SYGVKD. CDR3 in DNA: TGTGCCATCAGTGACGGGACAGGGTCATATGGCTACACCTTC. Its translation is CAISDGTGSYGYTF.

J is TRBJ1-6 and V is TRBV28; D may be TRBD1 (6 bases). The CDR3 is made up of 16 amino acids. The V gene lost 5 bases and the J gene lost 10 bases, with 21 bases spanning the gap. In germline, CDR1 is MDHEN, CDR2 SYDVKM. CDR3 residues: CASSPGFLQGHSPLHF. The CDR3 DNA is TGTGCCAGCAGTCCGGGCTTTTTACAGGGTCACTCACCCCTCCACTTT.

About this clone: Other DNA variants within this sample encode the same CDR3. The chain employs TRBV6-4 and TRBJ1-5; 12 bases line up with TRBD1. This CDR3 region has 15 residues. Germline assignment: CDR1 MRHNA and CDR2 SNTAGT. V shed 4 bases, J shed 7 bases, and the junction held 5 bases outside the gene matches. CDR3 nucleotides: TGTGCCAGCAGTGCCGGGACAGGGGGCGGCCAGCCCCAGCATTTT. Translated: CASSAGTGGGQPQHF.